These 30 T cell receptor beta chains were sequenced from one sample in a study of blood T cell repertoires in COVID-19. Repertoires were generated with immunoSEQ multiplex PCR, while TCRdb's copy carries only in-frame clones and drops some. Of about 80,000 clones in the sample, over 70% are singletons; the top ten hold over 5.5%. The sequenced material came from peripheral blood. The source is a middle-aged man with active or convalescent COVID-19.

The CDR3 protein is CASPSSYEQYF. In nucleotides, the CDR3 is TGTGCCAGCCCTTCCTCCTACGAGCAGTACTTC. V is TRBV21-1 and J is TRBJ2-7; the table assigns TRBD2, which was not confirmed against the DNA. TRBV21-1 is assigned pseudogene status. The CDR3 totals 11 residues.

The chain couples TRBV30 to TRBJ1-4, with 12 bases fitting TRBD1. Trimming took 0 bases from V and 8 from J; bases not matched to a gene: 7. The germline V gene has CDR1 GTSNPN and CDR2 SVGIG (reference sequence). The CDR3 runs to 16 residues. The CDR3 nucleotides are TGTGCCTGGAGTGTTACGGGACAGGGGGCGAAGGAAAAACTGTTTTTT. Translation gives CAWSVTGQGAKEKLFF.

This clone was picked up one time. The chain is built from TRBV7-3 and TRBJ2-1; 7 bases align to TRBD1. CDR3 length: 15 amino acids. CDR1 and CDR2 from the germline V gene are SGHTA and FQGTGA. After removal of 0 bases from V and 8 bases from J, the junction contained 7 bases not matched to a gene. The CDR3 bases are TGTGCCAGCAGCTTAACCCGCGACAGGGCTGATGAGCAGTTCTTC. Translated, it gives CASSLTRDRADEQFF. Combining the CDR3 with reference TRBV7-3 and TRBJ2-1 gives the whole variable domain GAGVSQTPSNKVTEKGKYVELRCDPISGHTALYWYRQSLGQGPEFLIYFQGTGAADDSGLPNDRFFAVRPEGSVSTLKIQRTERGDSAVYLCASSLTRDRADEQFFGPGTRLTVL.

CDR3 coding DNA: TGTGCCATCAGTGAGTCCGGGACAGGGGCTGATCAGCCCCAGCATTTT. Translating it yields CAISESGTGADQPQHF. This rearrangement joins TRBV10-3 to TRBJ1-5, with TRBD1 matching 10 bases. The CDR3 consists of 16 residues. Trimming took 0 bases from V and 5 from J; bases not matched to a gene: 4. Per germline, CDR1 ENHRY and CDR2 SYGVKD.

The rearrangement uses TRBV19 and TRBJ2-2; D is uncertain. The CDR3 has 11 amino acids. Germline V CDR1 and CDR2: LNHDA, SQIVND (reference sequence). The germline V and J ends were trimmed by 10 bases and 1 base, with 4 bases remaining between them. Written as DNA, the CDR3 is TGTGCCACCCAGAACACCGGGGAGCTGTTTTTT. Its translation is CATQNTGELFF. The full variable domain, with the rest looked up from reference TRBV19 and TRBJ2-2, is DGGITQSPKYLFRKEGQNVTLSCEQNLNHDAMYWYRQDPGQGLRLIYYSQIVNDFQKGDIAEGYSVSREKKESFPLTVTSAQKNPTAFYLCATQNTGELFFGEGSRLTVL.

The gene calls are TRBV9 and TRBJ1-5, with TRBD1 as a possible D gene (5 bases). Between the trimmed V and J ends, which lost 5 bases and 3 bases, there was a span of 15 bases. CDR3 length equals 15 residues. Per germline, CDR1 SGDLS and CDR2 YYNGEE. The CDR3 spells CASRSGGTDNQPQHF. For the CDR3, the DNA is TGTGCCAGCAGGTCCGGGGGGACGGACAATCAGCCCCAGCATTTT.

The sample holds a few counts of this clone. This sequence joins TRBV9 and TRBJ2-3, with D possibly matching TRBD2 (5 bases). The V end lost 5 bases, the J end lost 6 bases, and 13 bases lay between the germline ends. This CDR3 is built from 13 residues. Germline lookup yields CDR1 SGDLS and CDR2 YYNGEE. The CDR3 spells CASSRDLTDTQYF. CDR3 DNA: TGTGCCAGCAGTCGGGATCTGACGGATACGCAGTATTTT.

In its sample, this clone was seen a few times. The chain employs TRBV18 and TRBJ2-2; a weak D match, TRBD1 (6 bases). The germline V and J ends were trimmed by 3 bases and 6 bases, with 20 bases remaining between them. Per germline, CDR1 KGHSH and CDR2 LQKENI. The CDR3 contains 17 residues. The CDR3 loop reads CASSPVKQGGIPGELFF. In DNA, the CDR3 is TGTGCCAGCTCACCGGTAAAACAGGGTGGAATTCCCGGGGAGCTGTTTTTT.

The V and J genes are TRBV12-3 or TRBV12-4 and TRBJ2-2; D is unclear. V lost 3 bases to trimming and J lost 6 bases, with 5 bases between them. CDR3 length equals 12 residues. CDR3 sequence (DNA): TGTGCCAGCAGTTTCTCGGCCGGGGAGCTGTTTTTT. As protein: CASSFSAGELFF.

The V gene is TRBV7-3, the J gene TRBJ2-2; 8 bases align to TRBD1. The junction had 4 bases not matched to a gene; V was cut back by 6 bases and J by 4 bases. CDR3 length: 14 residues. Germline V gene data show CDR1 as SGHTA and CDR2 as FQGTGA. The chain's CDR3 is CASRGDRGTGELFF. CDR3 nucleotide sequence: TGTGCCAGCAGGGGCGACAGGGGCACCGGGGAGCTGTTTTTT.

The rearrangement links TRBV18 to TRBJ2-1; 8 positions agree with TRBD1. The CDR3 loop spans 14 amino acids. The germline CDR1 and CDR2 sequences are KGHSH and LQKENI. The trim removed 2 bases at V and 6 bases at J, leaving 3 bases unmatched. The CDR3 sequence: CASSPGTGRNEQFF. The DNA for the CDR3 is TGTGCCAGCTCACCAGGGACAGGCCGCAATGAGCAGTTCTTC.

The chain links TRBV11-3 to TRBJ2-7; D may be TRBD2 (5 bases). CDR1 and CDR2 from the germline V gene are SGHNT and YENEEA. The CDR3 runs 14 residues. The V end lost 0 bases, the J end lost 9 bases, and 15 bases lay between the germline ends. The CDR3 DNA reads as TGTGCCAGCAGCTTAGAGGGATCGGGGTCGGGGCAGTACTTC. Translated: CASSLEGSGSGQYF.

V usage is TRBV7-9 and J usage is TRBJ1-2; TRBD1 agrees at 7 bases. CDR1 and CDR2 (germline): SEHNR, FQNEAQ (reference sequence). V was clipped by 5 bases and J by 3 bases; unmatched bases: 3. This CDR3 has 13 amino acids. The CDR3 loop reads CASSPDRDYGYTF. CDR3 nucleotides: TGTGCCAGCAGCCCCGACAGGGACTATGGCTACACCTTC.

This clone was counted a few times. This chain connects TRBV18 to TRBJ1-1; 8 bases line up with TRBD1. The V segment lost 7 bases and the J segment 5 bases; nucleotides outside the gene matches: 6. The germline V gene has CDR1 KGHSH and CDR2 LQKENI. The CDR3 loop spans 13 amino acids. The CDR3 sequence: CASCTGGGTEAFF. The CDR3 DNA is TGTGCCAGCTGCACAGGGGGTGGAACTGAAGCTTTCTTT.

The chain employs TRBV7-2 and TRBJ2-3; D call uncertain. The germline V gene has CDR1 SGHTA and CDR2 FQGNSA. This CDR3 contains 14 residues. Trimming took off 2 bases at V and 5 bases at J, with 11 bases between the two ends. CDR3 nucleotides: TGTGCCAGCAGCTTATCCCGGTCGGGAGATACGCAGTATTTT. Translation gives CASSLSRSGDTQYF.

V gene TRBV3-1 (or the pseudogene TRBV3-2) combines with J gene TRBJ1-2; 9 bases line up with TRBD1. J lost 4 bases, V lost 4 bases, and 7 bases had no gene match. Germline CDR1 and CDR2: LGHDT and YNNKEL (reference sequence). The CDR3 sequence is 15 residues long. The CDR3 DNA reads TGTGCCAGCAGCCGCCGGACAGGGGTTTTCTATGGCTACACCTTC. Amino acids: CASSRRTGVFYGYTF.

The J gene is TRBJ2-2, the V gene TRBV9; TRBD2 is a possible D gene (6 bases). Germline assignment: CDR1 SGDLS and CDR2 YYNGEE. The CDR3 is 13 residues long. Trimming cost V 0 bases and J 8 bases, with 8 bases left between them. The DNA for the CDR3 is TGTGCCAGCAGCGTAGTGGGGACTGGGGAGCTGTTTTTT. Translating it yields CASSVVGTGELFF.

The rearrangement links TRBV2 to TRBJ2-1; D perhaps matches TRBD2 (6 bases). Germline V lookup: CDR1 SNHLY, CDR2 FYNNEI. With 5 bases removed from V and 10 bases from J, the gap between germline ends came to 24 bases. The CDR3 is made up of 16 amino acids. This chain's CDR3 is CASSPQRAGAGEEQFF. CDR3 in DNA: TGTGCCAGCAGTCCACAGCGGGCCGGCGCCGGAGAGGAGCAGTTCTTC.

The chain uses TRBV7-3 and TRBJ2-3, with 12 bases fitting TRBD2. CDR1 and CDR2 (germline): SGHTA, FQGTGA. The CDR3 spans 15 residues. J was trimmed by 4 bases and V by 5 bases; bases with no gene match: 4. CDR3 nucleotide sequence: TGTGCCAGCAGCACCGCTAGCGGGGGGGCAGATACGCAGTATTTT. As protein: CASSTASGGADTQYF. The whole variable domain, filled in from reference TRBV7-3 and TRBJ2-3, reads GAGVSQTPSNKVTEKGKYVELRCDPISGHTALYWYRQSLGQGPEFLIYFQGTGAADDSGLPNDRFFAVRPEGSVSTLKIQRTERGDSAVYLCASSTASGGADTQYFGPGTRLTVL.

The V gene is TRBV24-1, the J gene TRBJ2-3; D possibly corresponds to TRBD2 (5 bases). Trimming shortened V by 5 bases and J by 0 bases, and 14 bases separated the two germline ends. Germline V gene data show CDR1 as KGHDR and CDR2 as SFDVKD. The CDR3 has 16 residues. CDR3 amino acids: CATSAPGRGSTDTQYF. The CDR3 DNA reads as TGTGCCACCAGTGCCCCCGGTCGGGGTAGCACAGATACGCAGTATTTT.

This clone was observed a few times. The rearrangement links TRBV6-4 to TRBJ1-5; 7 bases align to TRBD1. With V trimmed by 7 bases and J by 0 bases, 6 bases remained unmatched. The CDR3 sequence is 15 residues long. Per the germline V gene, CDR1 is MRHNA and CDR2 is SNTAGT. The CDR3 reads CASISDRNSNQPQHF. DNA for the CDR3: TGTGCCAGCATCTCGGACAGGAATAGCAATCAGCCCCAGCATTTT.

The chain links TRBV28 to TRBJ2-3; weak D call: TRBD2 (8 bases). V shed 5 bases and J shed 2 bases, with 26 bases lying between them. The CDR3 consists of 19 residues. CDR1 is MDHEN, CDR2 SYDVKM, per germline. CDR3 in amino acids: CASSVDRSREGGNTDTQYF. Written as DNA, the CDR3 is TGTGCCAGCAGTGTGGACAGGTCACGGGAGGGGGGGAACACAGATACGCAGTATTTT.

This clone was detected a few times. The chain uses TRBV5-1 and TRBJ1-2; 7 bases are a match to TRBD1. There are 12 residues in the CDR3. Losses at the gene ends were 4 bases for V and 7 bases for J; bases not matched to a gene: 4. Per the germline V gene, CDR1 is SGHRS and CDR2 is YFSETQ. The CDR3 loop reads CASSPGQIGYTF. The CDR3 coding sequence is TGCGCCAGCAGCCCGGGACAGATTGGCTACACCTTC.

J is TRBJ2-1 and V is TRBV3-1 (or the pseudogene TRBV3-2); 7 bases agree with TRBD2. V shed 0 bases, J shed 10 bases, and the junction held 12 bases outside the gene matches. This CDR3 region has 16 residues. Germline assignment: CDR1 LGHDT and CDR2 YNNKEL (reference sequence). CDR3 sequence reads: CASSQDKGGAQWEQFF. The CDR3 DNA reads as TGTGCCAGCAGCCAAGATAAGGGAGGGGCGCAATGGGAGCAGTTCTTC.

The CDR3 DNA follows: TGTGCCACCAGCAGAGATCGCCCCGGGGATGAGCAGTTCTTC. Protein sequence: CATSRDRPGDEQFF. This chain uses TRBV15 with TRBJ2-1, with D possibly TRBD2 on 5 matching bases. The CDR3 sequence is 14 residues long. From germline, CDR1 is LNHNV and CDR2 YYDKDF (reference sequence). The V end was cut by 0 bases, the J end by 8 bases, with 11 bases between.

This clone was counted ten times or more. The gene calls are TRBV27 and TRBJ1-6, with a possible D match to TRBD1 (6 bases). Germline V CDR1 and CDR2: MNHEY, SMNVEV (reference sequence). V was shortened by 6 bases and J by 7 bases, with 16 bases between the two germline ends. This CDR3 has 15 residues. CDR3 sequence reads: CASSPTQGKNSPLHF. The CDR3 bases are TGTGCCAGCAGCCCCACACAGGGCAAGAATTCACCCCTCCACTTT.

CDR3 region: CASSLGGSGETQYF. In DNA, the CDR3 is TGTGCCAGCAGCTTAGGAGGCTCAGGGGAGACCCAGTACTTC. The chain couples TRBV7-2 to TRBJ2-5, with a weak D call TRBD1 (5 bases). The CDR3 totals 14 residues. Germline V gene sequence: CDR1 SGHTA, CDR2 FQGNSA. V gave up 1 base and J gave up 5 bases, with 11 bases separating them. Together with reference TRBV7-2 and TRBJ2-5, the CDR3 gives the full variable domain: GAGVSQSPSNKVTEKGKDVELRCDPISGHTALYWYRQSLGQGLEFLIYFQGNSAPDKSGLPSDRFSAERTGGSVSTLTIQRTQQEDSAVYLCASSLGGSGETQYFGPGTRLLVL.

This sequence joins TRBV7-2 and TRBJ1-1; the D gene is possibly TRBD1 (5 bases). The CDR3 has 13 amino acids. Trimming removed 4 bases at V and 4 bases at J, with 10 bases between. Per germline, CDR1 SGHTA and CDR2 FQGNSA. The CDR3 protein is CASSSGLPTEAFF. The CDR3 nucleotides are TGTGCCAGCAGCTCGGGACTACCCACTGAAGCTTTCTTT. The entire variable domain, with the rest obtained from reference TRBV7-2 and TRBJ1-1, is as follows: GAGVSQSPSNKVTEKGKDVELRCDPISGHTALYWYRQSLGQGLEFLIYFQGNSAPDKSGLPSDRFSAERTGGSVSTLTIQRTQQEDSAVYLCASSSGLPTEAFFGQGTRLTVV.

The chain couples TRBV5-6 to TRBJ2-7; 9 positions agree with TRBD1. Germline values: CDR1 SGHDT, CDR2 YYEEEE. This CDR3 is 15 amino acids long. V gave up 4 bases and J gave up 0 bases; unmatched junction bases: 5. The CDR3 spells CASSGGTGPSYEQYF. The CDR3 nucleotides are TGTGCCAGCAGCGGAGGGACAGGGCCCTCCTACGAGCAGTACTTC.

The gene calls are TRBV10-2 and TRBJ1-1, with D perhaps matching TRBD1 (6 bases). The ends were cut back, 4 bases at V and 1 base at J, with 13 bases in the middle. The CDR3 spans 15 residues. The germline CDR1 and CDR2 sequences are WSHSY and SAAADI. The CDR3 coding sequence is TGCGCCAGCAGTGTGAGGGGGGGCGGGAACACTGAAGCTTTCTTT. Amino acid sequence: CASSVRGGGNTEAFF.